This entry concerns a single T cell receptor beta chain. The sample originates from a study of human CD8 memory T cell subsets. Preparation of the TCR beta libraries relied on UMI-labeled 5' RACE. For each CDR3 protein, TCRdb gives one entry from its re-call of the 5' RACE reads, without DNA. Reported are roughly 17,000 distinct CDR3 sequences; the ten largest clones contain less than 6%. The CDR3 runs 12 residues. Germline lookup yields CDR1 SEHNR and CDR2 FQNEAQ (reference sequence). Material: CD8+ T cells from PBMCs. This receptor was taken from a human donor in good health. V gene TRBV7-9 combines with J gene TRBJ1-1. The CDR3 sequence: CASTQTETEAFF.